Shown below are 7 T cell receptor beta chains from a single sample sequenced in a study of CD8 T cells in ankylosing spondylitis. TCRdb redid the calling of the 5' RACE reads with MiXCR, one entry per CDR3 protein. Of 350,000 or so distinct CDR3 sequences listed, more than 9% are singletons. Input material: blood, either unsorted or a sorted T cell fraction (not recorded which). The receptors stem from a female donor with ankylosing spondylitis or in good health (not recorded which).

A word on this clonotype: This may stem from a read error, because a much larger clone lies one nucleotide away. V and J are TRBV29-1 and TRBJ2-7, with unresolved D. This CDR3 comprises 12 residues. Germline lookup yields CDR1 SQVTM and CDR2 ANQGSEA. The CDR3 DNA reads TGCCGCGTTGTAGTCGGCTCCTACGAGCAGTACTTC. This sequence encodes CRVVVGSYEQYF.

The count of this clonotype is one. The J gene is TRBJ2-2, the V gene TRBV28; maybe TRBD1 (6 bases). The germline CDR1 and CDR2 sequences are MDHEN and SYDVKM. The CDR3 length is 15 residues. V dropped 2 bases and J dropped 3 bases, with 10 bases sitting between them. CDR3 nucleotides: TGTGCCAGCAGTTTACTTGGACAGTACACCGGGGAGCTGTTTTTT. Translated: CASSLLGQYTGELFF.

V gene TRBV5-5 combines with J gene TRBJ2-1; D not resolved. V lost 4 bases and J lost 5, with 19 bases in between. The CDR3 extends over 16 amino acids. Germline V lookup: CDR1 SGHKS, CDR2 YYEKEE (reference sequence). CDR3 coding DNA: TGTGCCAGCAGCCTGGCAGGCGGCACCTTACACAATGAGCAGTTCTTC. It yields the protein CASSLAGGTLHNEQFF.

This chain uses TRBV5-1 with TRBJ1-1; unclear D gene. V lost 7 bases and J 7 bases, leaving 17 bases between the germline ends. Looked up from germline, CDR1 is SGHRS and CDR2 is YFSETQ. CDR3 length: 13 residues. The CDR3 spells CASSGPRSGEAFF. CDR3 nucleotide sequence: TGCGCCAGCTCGGGTCCTAGAAGCGGTGAAGCTTTCTTT.

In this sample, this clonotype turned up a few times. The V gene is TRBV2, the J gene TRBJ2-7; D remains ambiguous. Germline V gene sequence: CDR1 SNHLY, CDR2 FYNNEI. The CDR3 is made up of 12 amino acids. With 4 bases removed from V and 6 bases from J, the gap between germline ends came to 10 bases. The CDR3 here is CASSGLVSEQYF. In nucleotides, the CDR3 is TGTGCCAGCAGTGGACTGGTCTCCGAGCAGTACTTC.

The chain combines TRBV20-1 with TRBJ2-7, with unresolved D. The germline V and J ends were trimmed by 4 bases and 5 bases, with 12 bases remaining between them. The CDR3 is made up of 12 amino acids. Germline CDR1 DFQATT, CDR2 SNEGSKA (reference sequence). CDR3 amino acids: CSAKSWWDEQYF. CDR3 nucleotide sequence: TGCAGTGCTAAGTCTTGGTGGGACGAGCAGTACTTC.

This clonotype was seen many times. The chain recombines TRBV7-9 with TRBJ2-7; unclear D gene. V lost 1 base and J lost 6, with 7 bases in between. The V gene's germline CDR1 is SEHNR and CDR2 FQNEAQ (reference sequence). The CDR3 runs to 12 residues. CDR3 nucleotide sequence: TGTGCCAGCAGCTTAGGGTCTATCGAGCAGTACTTC. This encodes CASSLGSIEQYF.